The 8 T cell receptor beta chains in this list originate from one sample, sequenced in a study of regulatory dendritic cells for organ transplantation. No antigen has been assigned to these receptors. Sorted T cells were CFSE-labeled and cultured around 5 days with allogeneic regulatory or mature dendritic cells at 1:10. TCRdb's copy holds only in-frame clones and misses some; the assay was immunoSEQ multiplex PCR. This sample has around 3,600 clones, with 45% to 75% found just once. What was sequenced was memory CD8+ T cells from blood cultured with dendritic cells. Subset here: CD45RO+ memory T cells. These receptors all stem from a human donor in good health.

V gene TRBV7-8 combines with J gene TRBJ2-3; a possible D gene is TRBD2 (6 bases). From germline, CDR1 is SGHVS and CDR2 FQNEAQ. The CDR3 length is 15 residues. The V gene lost 5 bases and the J gene lost 3 bases, with 15 bases spanning the gap. The CDR3 DNA sequence: TGTGCCAGCAGCCAAGATATGCGGGGAACAGATACGCAGTATTTT. Its protein product is CASSQDMRGTDTQYF.

Relative to its sample, this clone is medium-sized (0.01 to 0.1%). V and J are TRBV2 and TRBJ2-7; TRBD1 agrees at 12 bases. Germline V gene data show CDR1 as SNHLY and CDR2 as FYNNEI. The ends lost 7 bases at V and 5 bases at J; junction bases unmatched: 18. The CDR3 is 18 residues long. The CDR3 DNA reads TGTGCCAGCAATGCGGGACAGGGGGCCTGGCGGGGGTTCGACGAGCAGTACTTC. Its translation is CASNAGQGAWRGFDEQYF. Looking up the rest from reference TRBV2 and TRBJ2-7 gives the full variable domain: EPEVTQTPSHQVTQMGQEVILRCVPISNHLYFYWYRQILGQKVEFLVSFYNNEISEKSEIFDDQFSVERPDGSNFTLKIRSTKLEDSAMYFCASNAGQGAWRGFDEQYFGPGTRLTVT.

This clone was recorded only once. The chain couples TRBV11-3 to TRBJ2-7, with a tentative D call TRBD1 (6 bases). This CDR3 region has 15 residues. Trimming pared 5 bases from V and 1 base from J, leaving 15 bases between. CDR1 and CDR2 (germline): SGHNT, YENEEA. The CDR3 here is CASSLPGQYSYEQYF. For the CDR3, the DNA is TGTGCCAGCAGCCTACCGGGACAATATTCCTACGAGCAGTACTTC.

This rearrangement joins TRBV7-9 to TRBJ1-5; 9 bases fit TRBD1. Germline CDR1 SEHNR, CDR2 FQNEAQ (reference sequence). The trim removed 2 bases at V and 11 bases at J, leaving 7 bases unmatched. The CDR3 is 14 residues long. The chain's CDR3 is CASSLPGQGQSQHF. CDR3 in DNA: TGTGCCAGCAGCTTACCGGGACAGGGCCAGTCCCAGCATTTT.

A few counts support this clone. J is TRBJ1-5 and V is TRBV21-1. TRBV21-1 counts as a pseudogene. This CDR3 is built from 16 residues. CDR3 protein: CARRLSPAVSNQPQHF. CDR3 coding DNA: TGTGCCAGGCGCTTATCCCCTGCGGTTAGCAATCAGCCCCAGCATTTT.

The chain is built from TRBV27 and TRBJ2-1; tentatively, D is TRBD2 (6 bases). In germline, CDR1 is MNHEY, CDR2 SMNVEV (reference sequence). The CDR3 totals 15 residues. V was trimmed by 2 bases and J by 7 bases, leaving 15 bases between them. In DNA form, the CDR3 reads TGTGCCAGCAGTTTAAATATCGGGGGACGGAATGAGCAGTTCTTC. Translation: CASSLNIGGRNEQFF.

V and J are TRBV2 and TRBJ2-3; D is possibly TRBD2 (7 bases). The germline V gene encodes CDR1 SNHLY and CDR2 FYNNEI. CDR3 size: 14 residues. Trimming took 7 bases from V and 2 from J, leaving 13 bases between them. CDR3 sequence: CASNEAGATDTQYF. The CDR3 nucleotides are TGTGCCAGCAATGAGGCGGGGGCCACAGATACGCAGTATTTT.

J is TRBJ2-1 and V is TRBV4-1, with 7 bases identical to TRBD2. The trim removed 1 base at V and 3 bases at J, leaving 12 bases unmatched. CDR1 is MGHRA and CDR2 is YSYEKL in the germline V gene. The CDR3 covers 18 residues. CDR3 sequence (DNA): TGCGCCAGCAGCCAAGGAAGTTTGGGGGGGGACCACTACAATGAGCAGTTCTTC. This gives the protein CASSQGSLGGDHYNEQFF.